This entry lists 21 T cell receptor beta chains sequenced from one sample in a study of blood T cells in healthy people across ages. Alongside a J-beta primer mix, a sample-barcoded 5' primer served in a second PCR lasting about 6 to 11 cycles. TCRdb re-derived calls from the 5' RACE reads in MiXCR, one entry per CDR3 protein. The sample has about 540,000 distinct CDR3 sequences, around 24% seen once. These records were also assigned to another study, of T cells of mothers and their children.

The sample comprised blood. These receptors all stem from a boy younger than 18 in good health.

This chain links TRBV7-9 with TRBJ2-5, with D possibly being TRBD1 (5 bases). CDR1 and CDR2 from the germline V gene are SEHNR and FQNEAQ (reference sequence). Trimming took 5 bases from V and 7 from J, leaving 17 bases between them. This CDR3 contains 14 residues. The CDR3 here is CASSPDIPGGTQYF. CDR3 nucleotide sequence: TGTGCCAGCAGCCCGGACATACCCGGTGGGACCCAGTACTTC.

This clonotype has at least ten counts. The chain couples TRBV4-3 to TRBJ2-3; a weak D match, TRBD2 (7 bases). This CDR3 has 15 amino acids. The V end was cut by 0 bases, the J end by 1 base, with 8 bases between. Germline CDR1 LGHNA, CDR2 YSLEER. The CDR3 nucleotides read TGCGCCAGCAGCCAAGAAGGGGGGGGCACAGATACGCAGTATTTT. Residues: CASSQEGGGTDTQYF.

This clonotype has only a few counts. CDR3 sequence: CASSARRAGGRLRETQYF. For the CDR3, the DNA is TGTGCCAGCAGCGCCCGAAGAGCGGGAGGCCGCCTTCGGGAGACCCAGTACTTC. The chain employs TRBV7-9 and TRBJ2-5; TRBD2 matches 9 bases. The germline V gene encodes CDR1 SEHNR and CDR2 FQNEAQ (reference sequence). V lost 5 bases, J lost 5 bases, and 18 bases stayed unmatched. The CDR3 loop spans 18 amino acids.

This clonotype was detected only a few times. Germline and junction disagree at one end, which may indicate a read error. This chain connects TRBV4-3 to TRBJ2-1; no definite D call. From germline, CDR1 is LGHNA and CDR2 YSLEER. The CDR3 is 15 residues long. The CDR3 DNA reads TGCGCCAGCAGCCAAGCTCACAGTTCCTGCAATGAGCAGTTCTTC. Translation: CASSQAHSSCNEQFF.

This clonotype was counted ten times or more. The chain uses TRBV4-1 and TRBJ1-2; 8 bases agree with TRBD1. Trimming cost V 1 base and J 4 bases; bases outside gene matches: 5. The CDR3 runs to 15 residues. Germline-derived CDR1 and CDR2 are MGHRA and YSYEKL. CDR3 sequence (DNA): TGCGCCAGCAGCCAAGCGGGACAGGAGACCTATGGCTACACCTTC. It codes for CASSQAGQETYGYTF.

The rearrangement uses TRBV4-1 and TRBJ1-2; maybe TRBD1 (6 bases). This CDR3 comprises 16 residues. The V end lost 0 bases, the J end lost 4 bases, and 15 bases lay between the germline ends. Germline CDR1 MGHRA, CDR2 YSYEKL. The CDR3, as DNA: TGCGCCAGCAGCCAAGAAGTCGGGGGCGCAAGCTATGGCTACACCTTC. Its translation is CASSQEVGGASYGYTF.

This clonotype has only a few counts. The chain uses TRBV10-3 and TRBJ1-6; 9 nucleotides line up with TRBD1. V lost 6 bases and J lost 6; bases outside the gene matches: 3. The CDR3 is 14 amino acids. From germline, CDR1 is ENHRY and CDR2 SYGVKD. The CDR3 coding sequence is TGTGCCATCAGCGTGACAGGGGGTAATTCACCCCTCCACTTT. This codes for CAISVTGGNSPLHF.

The J gene is TRBJ2-5, the V gene TRBV28, with 9 bases fitting TRBD1. V was clipped by 8 bases and J by 4 bases; unmatched bases: 8. The germline V gene encodes CDR1 MDHEN and CDR2 SYDVKM. The CDR3 is 14 amino acids. The CDR3 nucleotides read TGTGCCAGCTCACCATCGGGACAGGGAGAGACCCAGTACTTC. Translation: CASSPSGQGETQYF.

This clonotype has only a few counts. The chain is built from TRBV27 and TRBJ1-5, with 11 nucleotides matching TRBD1. V was clipped by 5 bases and J by 3 bases; unmatched bases: 6. Germline-derived CDR1 and CDR2 are MNHEY and SMNVEV (reference sequence). The CDR3 loop spans 16 amino acids. CDR3 nucleotide sequence: TGTGCCAGCAGTCCCTGGACAGGGGGCGTCAATCAGCCCCAGCATTTT. It yields the protein CASSPWTGGVNQPQHF.

The chain uses TRBV6-1 and TRBJ2-1; the D call may be TRBD1 or TRBD2 (7 bases each). There are 17 residues in the CDR3. Per the germline V gene, CDR1 is MNHNS and CDR2 is SASEGT. Trimming left V 6 bases short and J 2 bases short, with 20 bases between. The chain's CDR3 is CASSVPRGDSPYNEQFF. Here the CDR3 DNA reads TGTGCCAGCAGCGTCCCCCGGGGGGACAGTCCCTACAATGAGCAGTTCTTC.

The gene calls are TRBV5-1 and TRBJ2-7, with 10 positions matching TRBD2. The CDR3 runs to 14 residues. The germline V gene has CDR1 SGHRS and CDR2 YFSETQ. V lost 7 bases, J lost 2 bases, and 6 bases stayed unmatched. CDR3 amino acids: CASRIAGGTYEQYF. In nucleotides, the CDR3 is TGCGCCAGCCGGATAGCGGGGGGCACCTACGAGCAGTACTTC.

V is TRBV20-1 and J is TRBJ2-1, with 9 nucleotides matching TRBD2. The CDR3 is 16 amino acids. Trimming removed 6 bases from V and 4 bases from J; junction bases left unmatched: 13. Germline loops: CDR1 DFQATT, CDR2 SNEGSKA (reference sequence). This chain's CDR3 is CSALSERGAGYNEQFF. The CDR3 DNA sequence: TGCAGTGCCCTATCCGAGCGGGGGGCGGGGTACAATGAGCAGTTCTTC.

The chain combines TRBV14 with TRBJ1-2, with 8 bases lining up with TRBD1. The V gene's germline CDR1 is SGHDN and CDR2 FVKESK. The CDR3 runs 15 residues. With 3 bases clipped from V and 7 bases from J, the junction kept 10 bases outside the gene matches. The CDR3 here is CASSHVQGAFSGYTF. The CDR3 nucleotides read TGTGCCAGCAGCCATGTTCAGGGGGCATTCAGTGGCTACACCTTC.

This clonotype was observed a handful of times. V and J are TRBV18 and TRBJ2-1; D may match TRBD1 or TRBD2 (5 bases each). The V gene's germline CDR1 is KGHSH and CDR2 LQKENI. The CDR3 loop spans 11 amino acids. Trimming took off 8 bases at V and 11 bases at J, with 13 bases between the two ends. The CDR3 bases are TGTGCCAGCCCAGATCAGGGACAGCAGTTCTTC. Translation gives CASPDQGQQFF.

V and J are TRBV29-1 and TRBJ1-1, with D unclear. From germline, CDR1 is SQVTM and CDR2 ANQGSEA. The CDR3 is 15 residues long. The V end was cut by 1 base, the J end by 7 bases, with 19 bases between. CDR3 nucleotides: TGCAGCGTTGAAGGGAGCCTAGACCGTTCCCATGAAGCTTTCTTT. Its translation is CSVEGSLDRSHEAFF.

This chain links TRBV6-6 with TRBJ1-3; 8 positions match TRBD1. The germline CDR1 and CDR2 sequences are MNHNY and SVGAGI (reference sequence). V dropped 5 bases and J dropped 4; count of bases not matched to a gene: 1. The CDR3 sequence is 13 residues long. The CDR3 loop reads CASSRTGGNTIYF. Written as DNA, the CDR3 is TGTGCCAGCAGTAGGACAGGGGGAAACACCATATATTTT.

The chain's CDR3 is CASSSGAPSNTEAFF. The CDR3 DNA is TGTGCCAGCAGCTCCGGGGCCCCTTCGAACACTGAAGCTTTCTTT. The genes are TRBV7-9 and TRBJ1-1, with TRBD1 as a possible D gene (5 bases). V was trimmed by 4 bases and J by 1 base, leaving 13 bases between them. The CDR3 contains 15 residues. Germline V lookup: CDR1 SEHNR, CDR2 FQNEAQ (reference sequence).

The chain joins TRBV27 to TRBJ2-5; TRBD2 is a possible D gene (5 bases). The J call is in doubt because the DNA end fits TRBJ2-1 better. Germline loops: CDR1 MNHEY, CDR2 SMNVEV (reference sequence). The CDR3 extends over 11 amino acids. For the CDR3, the DNA is TGTGCCAGCACCAGCGGAAATGAGCAGTTCTTC. This translates into CASTSGNEQFF.

This clonotype turned up a few times. The rearrangement uses TRBV28 and TRBJ2-1; D call uncertain. CDR1 and CDR2 from the germline V gene are MDHEN and SYDVKM. The CDR3 has 16 amino acids. V was cut by 0 bases and J by 1 base, with 10 bases left in between. For the CDR3, the DNA is TGTGCCAGCAGTTTATGGGGTCAAGGTTCCTACAATGAGCAGTTCTTC. It specifies CASSLWGQGSYNEQFF.

The chain has TRBV15 and TRBJ2-1, with 11 bases identical to TRBD1. The J call may be faulty, since TRBJ2-5 better matches the DNA end. Germline values: CDR1 LNHNV, CDR2 YYDKDF (reference sequence). The CDR3 has 14 amino acids. The CDR3 loop is CATSRWDRGATQYF. The CDR3 coding sequence is TGTGCCACCAGCAGATGGGACAGGGGGGCGACCCAGTACTTC.

This CDR3 is CASSLEWGEQYF. In DNA form, the CDR3 reads TGCGCCAGCAGCTTGGAGTGGGGCGAGCAGTACTTC. This chain links TRBV5-1 with TRBJ2-7; D call uncertain. CDR1 is SGHRS, CDR2 YFSETQ, per germline. Trimming took 0 bases from V and 6 from J, leaving 7 bases between them. The CDR3 is 12 residues long.